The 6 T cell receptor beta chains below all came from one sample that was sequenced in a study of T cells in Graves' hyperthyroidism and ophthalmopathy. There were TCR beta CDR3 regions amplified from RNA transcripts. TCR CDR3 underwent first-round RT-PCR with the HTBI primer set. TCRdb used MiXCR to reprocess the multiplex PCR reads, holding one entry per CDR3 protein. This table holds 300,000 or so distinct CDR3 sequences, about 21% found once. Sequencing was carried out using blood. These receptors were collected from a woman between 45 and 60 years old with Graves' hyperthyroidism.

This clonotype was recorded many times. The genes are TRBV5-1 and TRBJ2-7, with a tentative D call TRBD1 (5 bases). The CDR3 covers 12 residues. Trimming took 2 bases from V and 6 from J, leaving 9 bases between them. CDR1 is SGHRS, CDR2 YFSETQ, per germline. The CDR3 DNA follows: TGCGCCAGCAGCTTCACAGGAGCCGAGCAGTACTTC. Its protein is CASSFTGAEQYF.

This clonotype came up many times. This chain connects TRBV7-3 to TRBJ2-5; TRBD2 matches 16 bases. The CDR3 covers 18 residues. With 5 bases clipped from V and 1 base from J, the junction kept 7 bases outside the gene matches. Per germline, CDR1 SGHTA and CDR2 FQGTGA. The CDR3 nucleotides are TGTGCCAGCAGCCCAACGGGACTAGCGGGAGGGTCCCAAGAGACCCAGTACTTC. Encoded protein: CASSPTGLAGGSQETQYF.

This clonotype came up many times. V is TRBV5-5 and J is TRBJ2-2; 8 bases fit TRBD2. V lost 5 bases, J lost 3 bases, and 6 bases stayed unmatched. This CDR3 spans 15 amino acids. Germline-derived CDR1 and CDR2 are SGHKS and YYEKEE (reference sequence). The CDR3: CASSRAGDDTGELFF. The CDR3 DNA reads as TGTGCCAGCAGTCGAGCGGGAGACGACACCGGGGAGCTGTTTTTT.

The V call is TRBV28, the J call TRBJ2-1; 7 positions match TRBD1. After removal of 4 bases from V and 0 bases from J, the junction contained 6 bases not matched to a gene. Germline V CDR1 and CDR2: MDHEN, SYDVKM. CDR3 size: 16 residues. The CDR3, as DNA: TGTGCCAGCAGTTCCCCCGGGACAGCCTCCTACAATGAGCAGTTCTTC. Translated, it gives CASSSPGTASYNEQFF.

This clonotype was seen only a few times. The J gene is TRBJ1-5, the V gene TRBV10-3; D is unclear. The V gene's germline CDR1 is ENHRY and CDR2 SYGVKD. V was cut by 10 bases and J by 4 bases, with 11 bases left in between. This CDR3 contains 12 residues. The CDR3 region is CASTDLNQPQHF. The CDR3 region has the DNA TGTGCCAGCACAGACTTGAATCAGCCCCAGCATTTT.

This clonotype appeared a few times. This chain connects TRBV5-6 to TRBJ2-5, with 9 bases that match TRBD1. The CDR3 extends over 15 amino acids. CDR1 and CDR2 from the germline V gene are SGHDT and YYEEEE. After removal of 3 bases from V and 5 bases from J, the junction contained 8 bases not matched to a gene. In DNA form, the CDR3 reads TGTGCCAGCAGCTCCATACAGGGGGCCTGGGAGACCCAGTACTTC. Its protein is CASSSIQGAWETQYF.